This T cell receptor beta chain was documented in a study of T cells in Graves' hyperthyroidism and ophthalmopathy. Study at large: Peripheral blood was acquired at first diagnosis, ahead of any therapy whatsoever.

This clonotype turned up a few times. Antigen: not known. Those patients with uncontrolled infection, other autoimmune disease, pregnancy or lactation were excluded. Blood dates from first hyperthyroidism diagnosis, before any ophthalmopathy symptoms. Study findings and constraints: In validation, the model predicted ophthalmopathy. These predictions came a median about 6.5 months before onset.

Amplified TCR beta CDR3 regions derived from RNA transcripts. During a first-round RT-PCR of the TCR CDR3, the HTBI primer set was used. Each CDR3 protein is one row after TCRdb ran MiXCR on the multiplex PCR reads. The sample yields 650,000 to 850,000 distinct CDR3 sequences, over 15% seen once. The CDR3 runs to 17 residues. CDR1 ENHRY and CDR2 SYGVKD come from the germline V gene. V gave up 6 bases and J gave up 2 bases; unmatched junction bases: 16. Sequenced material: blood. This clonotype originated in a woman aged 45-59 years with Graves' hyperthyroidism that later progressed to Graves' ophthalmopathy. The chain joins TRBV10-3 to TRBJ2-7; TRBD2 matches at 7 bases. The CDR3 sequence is CAISETSLGGNTYEQYF. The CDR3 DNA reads TGTGCCATCAGCGAAACAAGCTTGGGGGGGAATACCTACGAGCAGTACTTC.